Sequencing of this T cell receptor (beta chain) was carried out in a study of cytomegalovirus exposure and HLA in healthy donors. Whole-study findings and limits: Reported results showed that the classifier diagnosed cytomegalovirus status with high specificity and sensitivity.

Sequenced by immunoSEQ multiplex PCR; TCRdb stores in-frame clones only, minus some. The sample holds 100,000 to 150,000 clones; around 96% are singletons and the top ten take about 1.7%. On this clone: The antigen is unknown.

Separate from the 666-subject first cohort, the approximately 120-subject validation cohort was the one that the donors belonged to. This CDR3 has 17 amino acids. Per germline, CDR1 MDHEN and CDR2 SYDVKM. After removal of 10 bases from V and 4 bases from J, the junction contained 12 bases not matched to a gene. The chain carries TRBV28 and TRBJ2-3; 15 bases are shared with TRBD2. Sequencing was performed on PBMCs. The clonotype was recovered from a man between 18 and 29 years old in good health and CMV-seronegative. Here the CDR3 DNA reads TGTGCCATTCAAAGCCAGGGACTAGCGGGAGGATCAGATACGCAGTATTTT. As protein: CAIQSQGLAGGSDTQYF.